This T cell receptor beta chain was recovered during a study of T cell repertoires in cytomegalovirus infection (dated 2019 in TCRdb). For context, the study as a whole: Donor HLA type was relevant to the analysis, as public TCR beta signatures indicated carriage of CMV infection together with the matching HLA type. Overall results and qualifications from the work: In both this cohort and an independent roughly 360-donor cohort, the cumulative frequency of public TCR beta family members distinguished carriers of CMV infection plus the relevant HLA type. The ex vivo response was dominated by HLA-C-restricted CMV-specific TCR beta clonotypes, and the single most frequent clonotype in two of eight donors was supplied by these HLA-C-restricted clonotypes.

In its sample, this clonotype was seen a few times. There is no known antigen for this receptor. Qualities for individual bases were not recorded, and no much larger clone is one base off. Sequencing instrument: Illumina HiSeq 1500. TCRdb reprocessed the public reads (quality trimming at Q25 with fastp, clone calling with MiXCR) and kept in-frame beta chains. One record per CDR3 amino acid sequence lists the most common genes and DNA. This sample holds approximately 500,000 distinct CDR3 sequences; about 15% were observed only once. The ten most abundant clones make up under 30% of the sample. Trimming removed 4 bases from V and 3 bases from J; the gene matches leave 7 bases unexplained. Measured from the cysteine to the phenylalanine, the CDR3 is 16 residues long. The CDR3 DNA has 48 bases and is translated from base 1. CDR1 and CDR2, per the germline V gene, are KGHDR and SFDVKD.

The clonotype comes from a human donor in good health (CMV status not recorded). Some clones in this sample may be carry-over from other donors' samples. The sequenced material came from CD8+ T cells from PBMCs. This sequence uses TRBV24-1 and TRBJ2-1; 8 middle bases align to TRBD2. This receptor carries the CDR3 CATSDKRLANYNEQFF. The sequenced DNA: TGTGCCACCAGTGACAAGAGACTAGCGAACTACAATGAGCAGTTCTTC.